The rows below give T cell receptor beta chains drawn from one sample of a study of neurological immune-mediated disorders. TCRdb redid the calling of the 5' RACE reads with MiXCR, one entry per CDR3 protein. The sample includes about 45,000 distinct CDR3 sequences, roughly 21% of them seen just once. The source material was PBMCs. Source of these receptors: a man in his fifties or sixties with HTLV-1-associated myelopathy (HAM/TSP). Each CDR3 is given without its conserved first and last residue. Fields, in order: V gene, clone size, J gene, CDR3 protein. Rows give clone size only sometimes, using once, few, many, or a class for an expanded clone.

v_call: TRBV6-6
clone_size: many
j_call: TRBJ2-1
cdr3_aa: ASSYFQLAGGSNEQF

v_call: TRBV29-1
clone_size: -
j_call: TRBJ2-5
cdr3_aa: SVVPQETQY

v_call: TRBV11-3
clone_size: -
j_call: TRBJ2-7
cdr3_aa: ASSLDTEQY

v_call: TRBV28
clone_size: many
j_call: TRBJ2-7
cdr3_aa: ASSPLWAGRFYEQY

v_call: TRBV10-2
clone_size: many
j_call: TRBJ1-5
cdr3_aa: ASSPNSNQPQH

v_call: TRBV18
clone_size: -
j_call: TRBJ1-3
cdr3_aa: ASSATGTPGNTIY

v_call: TRBV5-1
clone_size: many
j_call: TRBJ2-3
cdr3_aa: ASSFSARGSTDTQY

v_call: TRBV10-3
clone_size: many
j_call: TRBJ2-1
cdr3_aa: AISEGRSLAGGDEQF

v_call: TRBV5-6
clone_size: many
j_call: TRBJ2-7
cdr3_aa: ASSFMGREASEQY

v_call: TRBV27
clone_size: many
j_call: TRBJ2-7
cdr3_aa: ASSSPRAGNPYEQY

v_call: TRBV5-1
clone_size: many
j_call: TRBJ1-1
cdr3_aa: ASSLGRGGSSTEAF

v_call: TRBV5-1
clone_size: many
j_call: TRBJ2-7
cdr3_aa: ASSRERGMSAEQY

v_call: TRBV27
clone_size: many
j_call: TRBJ1-1
cdr3_aa: ASSSPGTEAF

v_call: TRBV3-1
clone_size: -
j_call: TRBJ2-5
cdr3_aa: VSSHRGQSRQETLY

v_call: TRBV28
clone_size: -
j_call: TRBJ2-3
cdr3_aa: ASSFRGRALTDTQY

v_call: TRBV5-1
clone_size: many
j_call: TRBJ2-3
cdr3_aa: ASSPPSRADTQY

v_call: TRBV5-1
clone_size: many
j_call: TRBJ2-3
cdr3_aa: ASSRLTGTGEEDTQY

v_call: TRBV20-1
clone_size: many
j_call: TRBJ2-3
cdr3_aa: SARLAVDTQY

v_call: TRBV20-1
clone_size: many
j_call: TRBJ2-5
cdr3_aa: SAPTSGQETQY

v_call: TRBV20-1
clone_size: many
j_call: TRBJ1-4
cdr3_aa: SAARRAGGEKLF

v_call: TRBV20-1
clone_size: many
j_call: TRBJ2-7
cdr3_aa: SARAVNEQY

v_call: TRBV4-1
clone_size: -
j_call: TRBJ2-1
cdr3_aa: ASSQDGTSGRYRNEQF

v_call: TRBV18
clone_size: many
j_call: TRBJ2-6
cdr3_aa: ASSPAGGNAPGANVLT

v_call: TRBV28
clone_size: many
j_call: TRBJ2-7
cdr3_aa: ASSLPNEQY

v_call: TRBV5-1
clone_size: many
j_call: TRBJ1-1
cdr3_aa: ASKRGTQRLSRAF

v_call: TRBV29-1
clone_size: many
j_call: TRBJ1-1
cdr3_aa: SVQGTNTEAF

v_call: TRBV9
clone_size: many
j_call: TRBJ2-2
cdr3_aa: ASTPGLNTGELF

v_call: TRBV7-8
clone_size: many
j_call: TRBJ2-3
cdr3_aa: ASSFGTSSTDTQY

v_call: TRBV19
clone_size: -
j_call: TRBJ2-2
cdr3_aa: ASSRSSTGGGSTGELF

v_call: TRBV21-1
clone_size: many
j_call: TRBJ2-5
cdr3_aa: ASSSGGGGRTSFGETQY

v_call: TRBV20-1
clone_size: many
j_call: TRBJ2-4
cdr3_aa: SAANLAKNIQY

v_call: TRBV5-1
clone_size: many
j_call: TRBJ2-1
cdr3_aa: ASSLAPMENEQF

v_call: TRBV5-1
clone_size: many
j_call: TRBJ2-2
cdr3_aa: ASTQRQGDTGELF